These 32 T cell receptor beta chains came from one sample sequenced in a study of blood T cell repertoires in COVID-19. This table comes from immunoSEQ multiplex PCR, and its TCRdb copy is limited to in-frame clones, with some not included. The repertoire holds around 150,000 clones, about 81% seen once, with about 7.3% in the top ten. Sample: PBMCs or T cells enriched from blood (not recorded which). The receptors come from a middle-aged man who had recovered from COVID-19.

The J gene is TRBJ2-7, the V gene TRBV27; 8 bases match TRBD2. This CDR3 is 15 amino acids long. Germline assignment: CDR1 MNHEY and CDR2 SMNVEV (reference sequence). After removal of 5 bases from V and 3 bases from J, the junction contained 9 bases not matched to a gene. CDR3 DNA sequence: TGTGCCAGCAGTCGATCAACTAGCGGATTCTACGAGCAGTACTTC. Protein sequence: CASSRSTSGFYEQYF.

This rearrangement joins TRBV7-2 to TRBJ2-1; 11 bases map to TRBD2. The CDR3 extends over 16 amino acids. The J segment lost 4 bases and the V segment lost 5 bases, leaving 7 bases of the junction unmatched. The germline V gene has CDR1 SGHTA and CDR2 FQGNSA. CDR3 amino acids: CASSPLLAGVYNEQFF. In nucleotides, the CDR3 is TGTGCCAGCAGCCCACTACTAGCGGGGGTATACAATGAGCAGTTCTTC.

The V call is TRBV29-1, the J call TRBJ1-2; 12 bases agree with TRBD1. The trim removed 6 bases at V and 6 bases at J, leaving 8 bases unmatched. Germline CDR1 and CDR2: SQVTM and ANQGSEA. CDR3 length: 14 amino acids. The CDR3 bases are TGCAGCGTATCCCGGGACAGGGGGCGAGATGGCTACACCTTC. Residues: CSVSRDRGRDGYTF.

The rearrangement joins TRBV3-1 (or the pseudogene TRBV3-2) to TRBJ1-1; 7 bases line up with TRBD1. With V trimmed by 3 bases and J by 11 bases, 6 bases remained unmatched. Looked up from germline, CDR1 is LGHDT and CDR2 is YNNKEL (reference sequence). The CDR3 is made up of 12 amino acids. The CDR3 DNA reads as TGTGCCAGCAGCCAGGAACAGGGGAGCGCTTTCTTT. This sequence encodes CASSQEQGSAFF.

This chain uses TRBV9 with TRBJ1-4; D ambiguous. This CDR3 region has 13 residues. Looked up from germline, CDR1 is SGDLS and CDR2 is YYNGEE. V lost 0 bases and J 6 bases, leaving 6 bases between the germline ends. The CDR3 DNA is TGTGCCAGCAGCGTAGCTCCAGATGAAAAACTGTTTTTT. Translation gives CASSVAPDEKLFF.

V usage is TRBV19 and J usage is TRBJ1-4; the D gene is possibly TRBD1 (5 bases). CDR3 size: 14 residues. The V gene's germline CDR1 is LNHDA and CDR2 SQIVND (reference sequence). V was clipped by 6 bases and J by 7 bases, with 15 bases between them. CDR3 bases: TGTGCCAGTAGATCGGGGGGGTCCGGTGAAAAACTGTTTTTT. Translation gives CASRSGGSGEKLFF.

The CDR3 DNA reads as TGTGCCATCAGTGCCCAGGACAGCCTCTATGGCTACACCTTC. Its translation is CAISAQDSLYGYTF. The V call is TRBV10-3, the J call TRBJ1-2, with D maybe TRBD1 (6 bases). V lost 4 bases, J lost 4 bases, and 13 bases lay in between. CDR1 is ENHRY, CDR2 SYGVKD, per germline. There are 14 residues in the CDR3.

V usage is TRBV6-2 or TRBV6-3 and J usage is TRBJ1-5; maybe TRBD1 (5 bases). CDR1 and CDR2 (germline): MNHEY, SVGEGT. V was pared by 2 bases and J by 4 bases, with 9 bases between. The CDR3 has 14 amino acids. The CDR3 region is CASSYPQANQPQHF. The CDR3 DNA sequence: TGTGCCAGCAGTTACCCACAGGCAAATCAGCCCCAGCATTTT.

The gene calls are TRBV5-6 and TRBJ1-6; D remains ambiguous. This CDR3 has 16 residues. V lost 1 base and J 5 bases, leaving 13 bases between the germline ends. Germline V gene lookup returns CDR1 SGHDT and CDR2 YYEEEE. For the CDR3, the DNA is TGTGCCAGCAGCTTGAGAGAAACCAAAGATAATTCACCCCTCCACTTT. Its translation: CASSLRETKDNSPLHF. Using reference TRBV5-6 and TRBJ1-6 for the parts outside the CDR3, the full variable domain is DAGVTQSPTHLIKTRGQQVTLRCSPKSGHDTVSWYQQALGQGPQFIFQYYEEEERQRGNFPDRFSGHQFPNYSSELNVNALLLGDSALYLCASSLRETKDNSPLHFGNGTRLTVT.

DNA of the CDR3: TGTGCCAGCAGCCGACCTCCCCGACAGGGTGTCTCCAATGAGCAGTTCTTC. Protein: CASSRPPRQGVSNEQFF. The chain uses TRBV7-3 and TRBJ2-1; the match to TRBD1 covers 7 bases. Germline loops: CDR1 SGHTA, CDR2 FQGTGA. The CDR3 has 17 amino acids. J was trimmed by 6 bases and V by 5 bases; bases with no gene match: 16.

The rearrangement links TRBV19 to TRBJ2-7; D gene uncertain. The V end was cut by 0 bases, the J end by 3 bases, with 12 bases between. This CDR3 comprises 15 residues. The germline gives CDR1 LNHDA, CDR2 SQIVND (reference sequence). This CDR3 is CASSIDRNRLYEQYF. The CDR3 region has the DNA TGTGCCAGTAGTATAGACAGAAACCGACTCTACGAGCAGTACTTC.

The gene calls are TRBV5-1 and TRBJ1-5, with 9 bases lining up with TRBD1. Germline V gene sequence: CDR1 SGHRS, CDR2 YFSETQ. The CDR3 covers 20 residues. Trimming cost V 1 base and J 1 base; bases outside gene matches: 15. Written as DNA, the CDR3 is TGCGCCAGCAGCTTGAGAGATCGGGACAGGGCCGCGGCAAGCAATCAGCCCCAGCATTTT. Its translation is CASSLRDRDRAAASNQPQHF.

This clone was recorded a few times. The V and J genes are TRBV7-3 and TRBJ2-5, with 7 bases that match TRBD2. CDR3 length equals 13 residues. V shed 3 bases, J shed 5 bases, and the junction held 3 bases outside the gene matches. Germline loops: CDR1 SGHTA, CDR2 FQGTGA. This CDR3 reads CASSLGEGETQYF. The CDR3 coding sequence is TGTGCCAGCAGCTTGGGGGAGGGGGAGACCCAGTACTTC.

The chain combines TRBV20-1 with TRBJ2-2; tentatively, D is TRBD2 (5 bases). Germline values: CDR1 DFQATT, CDR2 SNEGSKA (reference sequence). The V end lost 3 bases, the J end lost 5 bases, and 13 bases lay between the germline ends. This CDR3 region has 14 residues. The CDR3 reads CSASFRGGTGELFF. DNA for the CDR3: TGCAGTGCTAGTTTCAGAGGCGGGACCGGGGAGCTGTTTTTT.

This clone appeared a single time. The gene calls are TRBV4-1 and TRBJ1-1, with TRBD1 matching 8 bases. This CDR3 is 15 amino acids long. After removal of 3 bases from V and 1 base from J, the junction contained 4 bases not matched to a gene. Germline loops: CDR1 MGHRA, CDR2 YSYEKL. The CDR3 reads CASSHPGGENTEAFF. CDR3 bases: TGCGCCAGCAGCCATCCAGGGGGCGAGAACACTGAAGCTTTCTTT.

The genes are TRBV18 and TRBJ2-7; 9 nucleotides agree with TRBD1. The germline gives CDR1 KGHSH, CDR2 LQKENI. This CDR3 spans 14 amino acids. The V and J ends lost 3 bases and 6 bases, in that order; junction bases with no gene match: 6. The chain's CDR3 is CASSPGQGGGEQYF. CDR3 sequence (DNA): TGTGCCAGCTCACCGGGACAGGGAGGAGGCGAGCAGTACTTC.

The CDR3 nucleotides are TGTGCCAGCAGTGAAGACAGGGGGATGAAGGTCGGGGAGCTGTTTTTT. It specifies CASSEDRGMKVGELFF. The J gene is TRBJ2-2, the V gene TRBV6-1, with TRBD1 matching 8 bases. This CDR3 comprises 16 residues. Germline assignment: CDR1 MNHNS and CDR2 SASEGT. With V trimmed by 1 base and J by 7 bases, 8 bases remained unmatched.

This clone was observed a handful of times. V gene TRBV9 combines with J gene TRBJ1-6, with D uncertain. This CDR3 has 13 amino acids. Looked up from germline, CDR1 is SGDLS and CDR2 is YYNGEE. Trimming pared 0 bases from V and 9 bases from J, leaving 7 bases between. DNA for the CDR3: TGTGCCAGCAGCGTAGCTGAGAGTTCACCCCTCCACTTT. Encoded protein: CASSVAESSPLHF.

The chain recombines TRBV6-5 with TRBJ1-1, with D possibly TRBD1 on 5 matching bases. Germline assignment: CDR1 MNHEY and CDR2 SVGAGI. The CDR3 consists of 14 residues. V lost 8 bases to trimming and J lost 4 bases, with 17 bases between them. CDR3 amino acids: CASCSGGNPTEAFF. DNA of the CDR3: TGTGCCAGCTGCAGCGGGGGGAACCCCACTGAAGCTTTCTTT.

V usage is TRBV18 and J usage is TRBJ2-6; 7 bases agree with TRBD1. The CDR3 loop spans 17 amino acids. J gave up 0 bases and V 3 bases, and 5 bases lay outside the gene matches. CDR1 is KGHSH, CDR2 LQKENI, per germline. CDR3 protein: CASSPVTGYSGANVLTF. The CDR3 DNA reads TGTGCCAGCTCACCCGTGACAGGGTACTCTGGGGCCAACGTCCTGACTTTC.

V gene TRBV6-2 or TRBV6-3 combines with J gene TRBJ2-4, with 7 positions matching TRBD1. This CDR3 has 14 amino acids. After removal of 6 bases from V and 6 bases from J, the junction contained 8 bases not matched to a gene. CDR1 and CDR2 from the germline V gene are MNHEY and SVGEGT. The CDR3 protein is CASSRSWDRNIQYF. As DNA, the CDR3 is TGTGCCAGCAGCCGTTCGTGGGACAGAAACATTCAGTACTTC.

For the CDR3, the DNA is TGTGCCAGCACCAGTGCACAGGGGATCTCTGGAAACACCATATATTTT. It yields the protein CASTSAQGISGNTIYF. The chain uses TRBV7-9 and TRBJ1-3; 7 bases are a match to TRBD1. The CDR3 loop spans 16 amino acids. V dropped 7 bases and J dropped 0; count of bases not matched to a gene: 9. Germline CDR1 is SEHNR and CDR2 is FQNEAQ (reference sequence).

The chain carries TRBV7-9 and TRBJ1-5; a weak D match, TRBD1 (6 bases). Looked up from germline, CDR1 is SEHNR and CDR2 is FQNEAQ (reference sequence). Trimming cost V 6 bases and J 7 bases, with 10 bases left between them. CDR3 length: 12 amino acids. The CDR3 bases are TGTGCCAGCAGTACAGGGTCCCAGCCCCAGCATTTT. Protein sequence: CASSTGSQPQHF. Together with reference TRBV7-9 and TRBJ1-5, the CDR3 gives the full variable domain: DTGVSQNPRHKITKRGQNVTFRCDPISEHNRLYWYRQTLGQGPEFLTYFQNEAQLEKSRLLSDRFSAERPKGSFSTLEIQRTEQGDSAMYLCASSTGSQPQHFGDGTRLSIL.

The chain employs TRBV11-1 and TRBJ2-5, with D possibly TRBD1 on 5 matching bases. This CDR3 region has 16 residues. Trimming removed 0 bases from V and 5 bases from J, with 16 bases in between. Germline V lookup: CDR1 SGHAT, CDR2 FQDESV (reference sequence). For the CDR3, the DNA is TGTGCCAGCAGCTTAGCCGCAGGGCCCTTCGGGGAGACCCAGTACTTC. It codes for CASSLAAGPFGETQYF.

The chain employs TRBV3-1 (or the pseudogene TRBV3-2) and TRBJ1-2; D gene ambiguous. V dropped 7 bases and J dropped 8 bases, with 23 bases sitting between them. This CDR3 has 15 amino acids. Germline assignment: CDR1 LGHDT and CDR2 YNNKEL (reference sequence). This chain's CDR3 is CASKPSGAQRLGYTF. CDR3 nucleotide sequence: TGTGCCAGCAAACCCTCGGGCGCTCAGCGGTTGGGCTACACCTTC.

The rearrangement links TRBV29-1 to TRBJ2-7; D perhaps matches TRBD1 (5 bases). This CDR3 contains 13 residues. Deletions cut 3 bases from V and 0 bases from J, with 9 bases between. Per the germline V gene, CDR1 is SQVTM and CDR2 is ANQGSEA. This CDR3 reads CSVDVQGSYEQYF. In DNA, the CDR3 is TGCAGCGTTGATGTCCAGGGCTCCTACGAGCAGTACTTC.

The chain carries TRBV9 and TRBJ1-2, with TRBD1 as a possible D gene (6 bases). Germline CDR1 and CDR2: SGDLS and YYNGEE. The CDR3 sequence is 15 residues long. The V and J ends lost 0 bases and 2 bases respectively, with 11 bases between them. In DNA form, the CDR3 reads TGTGCCAGCAGCGTAGGAGGGACAATCAACTATGGCTACACCTTC. Encoded protein: CASSVGGTINYGYTF.

The rearrangement joins TRBV2 to TRBJ2-7; 9 bases line up with TRBD1. V was clipped by 6 bases and J by 6 bases; unmatched bases: 9. Germline V gives CDR1 SNHLY, CDR2 FYNNEI. The length of the CDR3 is 14 residues. The CDR3 here is CASSTGQGMGEQYF. The CDR3 nucleotides are TGTGCCAGCAGCACGGGACAGGGAATGGGCGAGCAGTACTTC.

The chain links TRBV10-3 to TRBJ2-7; TRBD1 agrees at 9 bases. The CDR3 has 14 amino acids. Germline V gene data show CDR1 as ENHRY and CDR2 as SYGVKD. V dropped 4 bases and J dropped 4; count of bases not matched to a gene: 5. The CDR3 sequence: CAISADRGEYEQYF. In nucleotides, the CDR3 is TGTGCCATCAGTGCAGACAGGGGGGAATACGAGCAGTACTTC.

This rearrangement joins TRBV6-1 to TRBJ1-3; no firm D call. Germline CDR1 is MNHNS and CDR2 is SASEGT. V dropped 0 bases and J dropped 4 bases, with 10 bases sitting between them. CDR3 size: 15 residues. The DNA for the CDR3 is TGTGCCAGCAGTGAAGCGCGAGGGTTGGGAAACACCATATATTTT. Its protein is CASSEARGLGNTIYF.

The chain links TRBV7-2 to TRBJ1-1, with 8 nucleotides matching TRBD1. The CDR3 contains 18 residues. Germline V gene data show CDR1 as SGHTA and CDR2 as FQGNSA. The J segment lost 0 bases and the V segment lost 5 bases, leaving 14 bases of the junction unmatched. CDR3 protein: CASSTRIPGQVMNTEAFF. The CDR3 DNA follows: TGTGCCAGCAGCACACGAATCCCGGGACAGGTTATGAACACTGAAGCTTTCTTT. Supplemented by reference TRBV7-2 and TRBJ1-1, the full variable domain reads GAGVSQSPSNKVTEKGKDVELRCDPISGHTALYWYRQSLGQGLEFLIYFQGNSAPDKSGLPSDRFSAERTGGSVSTLTIQRTQQEDSAVYLCASSTRIPGQVMNTEAFFGQGTRLTVV.

V and J are TRBV19 and TRBJ2-3; D possibly corresponds to TRBD2 (8 bases). V dropped 6 bases and J dropped 5 bases, with 18 bases sitting between them. Germline CDR1 LNHDA, CDR2 SQIVND (reference sequence). This CDR3 region has 15 residues. The CDR3 reads CASRFGRGLGDTQYF. The CDR3 DNA reads TGTGCCAGTAGATTCGGGAGGGGGCTTGGAGATACGCAGTATTTT.